This entry concerns a single TCR beta chain. The study enrolled patients aged 18 to 65 with newly diagnosed hyperthyroidism of under 2 months' duration. Patients were excluded because of uncontrolled infection, other autoimmune disease, pregnancy or lactation. Diagnoses were made from clinical symptoms, serum measures (thyroxine and TRAb), thyroid ultrasound and orbital computed tomography. Amplified TCR beta CDR3 regions derived from RNA transcripts. In the first-round RT-PCR of the TCR CDR3, the HTBI primer set was used. TCRdb itself ran the multiplex PCR reads through MiXCR, one entry per CDR3 protein. The table has approximately 360,000 distinct CDR3 sequences, 20% to 30% seen once; the top ten hold more than 60%. These data are taken from a study of T cells in Graves' hyperthyroidism and ophthalmopathy. This CDR3 has 12 amino acids. From germline, CDR1 is DFQATT and CDR2 SNEGSKA (reference sequence). Trimming removed 7 bases from V and 1 base from J, with 11 bases in between.

The clonotype was recovered from a man over 45 with Graves' hyperthyroidism. Sequencing was performed on blood. The rearrangement uses TRBV20-1 and TRBJ2-7; no firm D call. The CDR3, as DNA: TGCAGTGTGGATGGTTTGTCCTACGAGCAGTACTTC. Amino acid sequence: CSVDGLSYEQYF.